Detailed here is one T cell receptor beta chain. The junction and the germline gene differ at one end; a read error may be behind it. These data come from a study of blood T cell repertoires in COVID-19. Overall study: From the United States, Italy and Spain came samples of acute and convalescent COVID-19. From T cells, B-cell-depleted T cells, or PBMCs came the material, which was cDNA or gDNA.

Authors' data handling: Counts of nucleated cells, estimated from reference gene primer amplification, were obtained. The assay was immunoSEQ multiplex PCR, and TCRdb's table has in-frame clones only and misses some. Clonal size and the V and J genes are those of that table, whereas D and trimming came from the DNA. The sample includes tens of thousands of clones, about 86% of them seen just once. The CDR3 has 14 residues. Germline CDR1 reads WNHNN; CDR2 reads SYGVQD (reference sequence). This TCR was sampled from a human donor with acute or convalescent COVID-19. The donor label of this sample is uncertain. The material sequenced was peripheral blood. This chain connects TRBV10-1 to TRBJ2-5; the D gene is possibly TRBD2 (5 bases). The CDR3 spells CASSETGVQQTQYF. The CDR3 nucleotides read TGCGCCAGCAGTGAGACCGGGGTCCAACAGACCCAGTACTTC.